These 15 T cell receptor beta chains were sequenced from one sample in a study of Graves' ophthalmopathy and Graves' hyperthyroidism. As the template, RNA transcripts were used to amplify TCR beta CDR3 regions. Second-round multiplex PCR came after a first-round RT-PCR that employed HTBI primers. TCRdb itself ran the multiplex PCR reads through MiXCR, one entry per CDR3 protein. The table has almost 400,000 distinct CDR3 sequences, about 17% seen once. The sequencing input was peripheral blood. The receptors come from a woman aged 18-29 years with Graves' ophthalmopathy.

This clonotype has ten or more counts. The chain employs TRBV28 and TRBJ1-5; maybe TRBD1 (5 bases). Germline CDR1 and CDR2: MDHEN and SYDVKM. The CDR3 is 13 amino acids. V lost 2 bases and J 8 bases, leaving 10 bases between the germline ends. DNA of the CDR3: TGTGCCAGCAGTTTACGGGGGTTGGAGCCCCAGCATTTT. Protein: CASSLRGLEPQHF. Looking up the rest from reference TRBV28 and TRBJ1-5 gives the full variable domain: DVKVTQSSRYLVKRTGEKVFLECVQDMDHENMFWYRQDPGLGLRLIYFSYDVKMKEKGDIPEGYSVSREKKERFSLILESASTNQTSMYLCASSLRGLEPQHFGDGTRLSIL.

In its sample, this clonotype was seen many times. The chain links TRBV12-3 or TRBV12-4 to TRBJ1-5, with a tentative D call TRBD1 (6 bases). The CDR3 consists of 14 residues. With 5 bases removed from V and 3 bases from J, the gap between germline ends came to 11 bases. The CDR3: CASSNRDNNQPQHF. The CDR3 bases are TGTGCCAGCAGTAACAGGGACAACAATCAGCCCCAGCATTTT.

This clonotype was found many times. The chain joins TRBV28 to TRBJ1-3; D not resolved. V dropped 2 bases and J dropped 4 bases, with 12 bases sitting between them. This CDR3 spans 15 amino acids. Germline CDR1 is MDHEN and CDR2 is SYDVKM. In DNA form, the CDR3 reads TGTGCCAGCAGTTTAAGGCGGGTTCCAGGAAACACCATATATTTT. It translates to CASSLRRVPGNTIYF.

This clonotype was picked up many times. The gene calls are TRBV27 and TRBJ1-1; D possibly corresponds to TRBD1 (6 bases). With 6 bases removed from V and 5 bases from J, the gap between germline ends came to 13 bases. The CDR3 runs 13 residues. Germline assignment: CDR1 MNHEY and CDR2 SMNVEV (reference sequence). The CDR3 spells CASRRRGGTEAFF. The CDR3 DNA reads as TGTGCCAGCAGGCGAAGGGGGGGGACTGAAGCTTTCTTT.

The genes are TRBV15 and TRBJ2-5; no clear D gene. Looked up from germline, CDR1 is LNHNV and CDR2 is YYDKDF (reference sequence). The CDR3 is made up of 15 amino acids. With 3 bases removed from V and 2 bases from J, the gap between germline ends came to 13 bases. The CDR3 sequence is CATSSQAILQETQYF. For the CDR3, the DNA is TGTGCCACCAGCAGCCAGGCTATCCTTCAAGAGACCCAGTACTTC.

In nucleotides, the CDR3 is TGCGCCAGCAGCCGAAGGCCCGGTGGTACCGGGGAGCTGTTTTTT. This gives the protein CASSRRPGGTGELFF. The chain joins TRBV4-3 to TRBJ2-2; D not certain. The CDR3 has 15 residues. Germline V lookup: CDR1 LGHNA, CDR2 YSLEER. Trimming stripped 4 bases from V and 5 bases from J, with 14 bases between.

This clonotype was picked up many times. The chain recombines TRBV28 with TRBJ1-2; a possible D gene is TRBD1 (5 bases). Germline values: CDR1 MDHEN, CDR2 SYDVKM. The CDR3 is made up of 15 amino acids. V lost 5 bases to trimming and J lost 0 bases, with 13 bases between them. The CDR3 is CASSQQAEANYGYTF. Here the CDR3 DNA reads TGTGCCAGCAGTCAACAGGCAGAAGCTAACTATGGCTACACCTTC.

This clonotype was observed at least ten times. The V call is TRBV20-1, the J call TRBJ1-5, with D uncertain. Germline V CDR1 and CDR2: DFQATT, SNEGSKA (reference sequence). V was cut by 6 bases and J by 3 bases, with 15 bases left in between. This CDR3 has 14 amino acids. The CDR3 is CSAATGAFNQPQHF. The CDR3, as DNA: TGCAGTGCCGCCACCGGAGCCTTCAATCAGCCCCAGCATTTT.

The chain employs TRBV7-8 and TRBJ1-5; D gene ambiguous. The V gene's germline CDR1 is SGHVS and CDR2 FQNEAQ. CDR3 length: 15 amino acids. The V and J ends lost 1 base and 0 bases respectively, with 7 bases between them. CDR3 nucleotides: TGTGCCAGCAGCTTAGGGCGCAGTAGCAATCAGCCCCAGCATTTT. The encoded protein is CASSLGRSSNQPQHF.

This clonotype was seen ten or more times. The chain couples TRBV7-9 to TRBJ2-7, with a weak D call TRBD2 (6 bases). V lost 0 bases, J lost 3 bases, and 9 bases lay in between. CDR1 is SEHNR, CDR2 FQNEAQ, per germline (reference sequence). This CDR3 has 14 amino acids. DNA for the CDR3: TGTGCCAGCAGCTTAGCGGAGGGCCTCTACGAGCAGTACTTC. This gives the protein CASSLAEGLYEQYF.

CDR3 DNA sequence: TGTGCCACCAGCAGAGATCGTCGGGACATGTCCCACTTT. Translated, it gives CATSRDRRDMSHF. The chain uses TRBV15 and TRBJ1-6, with D possibly being TRBD1 (6 bases). Germline V gene lookup returns CDR1 LNHNV and CDR2 YYDKDF (reference sequence). The CDR3 spans 13 residues. V was pared by 0 bases and J by 18 bases, with 15 bases between.

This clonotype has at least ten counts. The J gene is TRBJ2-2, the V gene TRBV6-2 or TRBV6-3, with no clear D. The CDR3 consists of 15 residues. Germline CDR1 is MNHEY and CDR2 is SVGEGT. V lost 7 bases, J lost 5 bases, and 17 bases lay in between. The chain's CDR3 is CASIKGQISTGELFF. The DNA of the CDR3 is TGTGCCAGCATAAAAGGGCAAATCTCTACCGGGGAGCTGTTTTTT.

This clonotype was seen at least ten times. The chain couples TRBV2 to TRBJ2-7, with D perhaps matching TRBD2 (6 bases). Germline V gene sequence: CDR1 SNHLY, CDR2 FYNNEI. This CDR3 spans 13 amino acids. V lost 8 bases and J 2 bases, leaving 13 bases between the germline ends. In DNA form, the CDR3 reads TGTGCCAGCCGGGGCTGGGGGGCCTACGAGCAGTACTTC. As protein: CASRGWGAYEQYF.

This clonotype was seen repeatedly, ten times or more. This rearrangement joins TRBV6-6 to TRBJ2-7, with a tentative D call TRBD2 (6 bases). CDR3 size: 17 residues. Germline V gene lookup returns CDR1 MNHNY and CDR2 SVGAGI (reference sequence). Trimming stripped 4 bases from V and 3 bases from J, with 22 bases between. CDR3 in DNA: TGTGCCAGCAGTTTGGCGCTCTTAGCGGAGCCTCTCTACGAGCAGTACTTC. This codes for CASSLALLAEPLYEQYF.

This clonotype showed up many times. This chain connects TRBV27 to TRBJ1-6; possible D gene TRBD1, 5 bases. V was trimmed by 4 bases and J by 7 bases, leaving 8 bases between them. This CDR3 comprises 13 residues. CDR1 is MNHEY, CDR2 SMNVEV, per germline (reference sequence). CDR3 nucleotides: TGTGCCAGCAGTTGGGACTCCAATTCACCCCTCCACTTT. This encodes CASSWDSNSPLHF.